Below, 21 T cell receptor beta chains from the same sample are listed, as sequenced in a study of shared clonotypes between healthy human individuals. The data were produced by immunoSEQ multiplex PCR, yet TCRdb's version contains in-frame clones alone and is incomplete. The sample holds about 470,000 clones, around 79% seen once. The sample comprised PBMCs. Receptors were obtained from a woman aged 40 to 50 in good health. Some clones in this sample may be carry-over from other donors' samples.

The rearrangement uses TRBV9 and TRBJ1-2; D is perhaps TRBD1 (5 bases). In germline, CDR1 is SGDLS, CDR2 YYNGEE. Trimming left V 0 bases short and J 8 bases short, with 14 bases between. This CDR3 spans 14 amino acids. The CDR3: CASSVAWQGEGYTF. DNA of the CDR3: TGTGCCAGCAGCGTAGCTTGGCAGGGAGAAGGCTACACCTTC.

V gene TRBV7-2 combines with J gene TRBJ1-1; D gene uncertain. The CDR3 covers 13 residues. Germline loops: CDR1 SGHTA, CDR2 FQGNSA. V lost 3 bases and J 2 bases, leaving 7 bases between the germline ends. The CDR3 bases are TGTGCCAGCAGCTTGAATGGAAACACTGAAGCTTTCTTT. Amino acid sequence: CASSLNGNTEAFF.

The chain recombines TRBV28 with TRBJ2-7; the match to TRBD2 covers 7 bases. The J segment lost 2 bases and the V segment lost 4 bases, leaving 29 bases of the junction unmatched. Germline CDR1 MDHEN, CDR2 SYDVKM. The length of the CDR3 is 22 residues. This CDR3 is CASSSNVHGSWRTGTTPYEQYF. CDR3 nucleotide sequence: TGTGCCAGCAGTTCGAATGTCCATGGCTCCTGGAGGACCGGGACTACTCCCTACGAGCAGTACTTC.

V usage is TRBV7-2 and J usage is TRBJ2-2; D might be TRBD1 (5 bases). Trimming stripped 5 bases from V and 4 bases from J, with 17 bases between. The CDR3 is made up of 16 amino acids. The germline CDR1 and CDR2 sequences are SGHTA and FQGNSA. DNA of the CDR3: TGTGCCAGCAGCCCCCGTGGGCAGGGTGGCACCGGGGAGCTGTTTTTT. This gives the protein CASSPRGQGGTGELFF.

The chain links TRBV4-2 to TRBJ1-1; the D is unclear. The CDR3 consists of 13 residues. V was shortened by 0 bases and J by 0 bases, with 2 bases between the two germline ends. Germline-derived CDR1 and CDR2 are LGHNA and YNFKEQ. CDR3: CASSQDLNTEAFF. CDR3 bases: TGTGCCAGCAGCCAAGATTTGAACACTGAAGCTTTCTTT.

The J gene is TRBJ2-2, the V gene TRBV15; 10 positions agree with TRBD2. The CDR3 extends over 14 amino acids. The germline gives CDR1 LNHNV, CDR2 YYDKDF (reference sequence). With V trimmed by 6 bases and J by 3 bases, 1 base remained unmatched. CDR3 region: CATRLAGYTGELFF. The CDR3 DNA follows: TGTGCCACCAGACTAGCGGGATACACCGGGGAGCTGTTTTTT.

The CDR3 coding sequence is TGTGCCAGTACAAGGACAGGGTTCGCCGGGGAGCTGTTTTTT. This codes for CASTRTGFAGELFF. The rearrangement uses TRBV19 and TRBJ2-2; 8 nucleotides match TRBD1. The germline V gene has CDR1 LNHDA and CDR2 SQIVND (reference sequence). The CDR3 runs 14 residues. V gave up 7 bases and J gave up 6 bases; unmatched junction bases: 7.

This sequence joins TRBV7-2 and TRBJ2-3; 10 nucleotides match TRBD2. This CDR3 has 16 amino acids. After removal of 0 bases from V and 3 bases from J, the junction contained 3 bases not matched to a gene. Germline CDR1 reads SGHTA; CDR2 reads FQGNSA. The CDR3 loop is CASSLAAGGGTDTQYF. The CDR3 DNA reads as TGTGCCAGCAGCTTAGCAGCGGGAGGGGGGACAGATACGCAGTATTTT.

The chain has TRBV11-2 and TRBJ1-2; D call uncertain. Germline V gives CDR1 SGHAT, CDR2 FQNNGV. The CDR3 is made up of 12 amino acids. The V and J ends lost 5 bases and 8 bases respectively, with 12 bases between them. The CDR3 nucleotides read TGTGCCAGCAGCCGGAGAGTAGAGGGCTACACCTTC. This translates into CASSRRVEGYTF. Together with reference TRBV11-2 and TRBJ1-2, the CDR3 gives the full variable domain: EAGVAQSPRYKIIEKRQSVAFWCNPISGHATLYWYQQILGQGPKLLIQFQNNGVVDDSQLPKDRFSAERLKGVDSTLKIQPAKLEDSAVYLCASSRRVEGYTFGSGTRLTVV.

The rearrangement uses TRBV19 and TRBJ2-2; 12 positions agree with TRBD2. This CDR3 comprises 14 residues. With V trimmed by 10 bases and J by 7 bases, 7 bases remained unmatched. CDR1 and CDR2 from the germline V gene are LNHDA and SQIVND (reference sequence). The CDR3 protein is CATRLAGENGELFF. CDR3 coding DNA: TGTGCCACCCGACTAGCGGGAGAAAACGGGGAGCTGTTTTTT.

CDR3 amino acids: CASSESATNEKLFF. DNA for the CDR3: TGTGCCAGCAGCGAAAGCGCAACTAATGAAAAACTGTTTTTT. The gene calls are TRBV9 and TRBJ1-4; D gene ambiguous. V lost 3 bases and J lost 0, with 6 bases in between. The germline gives CDR1 SGDLS, CDR2 YYNGEE. The CDR3 loop spans 14 amino acids.

The rearrangement links TRBV7-2 to TRBJ2-4, with 10 positions matching TRBD2. Germline CDR1 SGHTA, CDR2 FQGNSA. This CDR3 spans 17 amino acids. The ends lost 1 base at V and 2 bases at J; junction bases unmatched: 5. The CDR3 loop is CASSLVGTSGTKNIQYF. CDR3 coding DNA: TGTGCCAGCAGCTTAGTTGGTACTAGCGGGACCAAAAACATTCAGTACTTC.

This clone occurred once. The chain uses TRBV30 and TRBJ1-5; perhaps TRBD1 as D (5 bases). Germline CDR1 GTSNPN, CDR2 SVGIG (reference sequence). This CDR3 region has 11 residues. V gave up 4 bases and J gave up 9 bases, with 10 bases separating them. CDR3 DNA sequence: TGTGCCTGGAATGGTAGGGGGCCCCAGCATTTT. Its translation is CAWNGRGPQHF.

This clone was seen just once. The chain couples TRBV18 to TRBJ1-3, with TRBD1 matching 7 bases. The V and J ends lost 1 base and 8 bases, in that order; junction bases with no gene match: 8. The CDR3 spans 15 residues. Germline assignment: CDR1 KGHSH and CDR2 LQKENI. The CDR3 reads CASSPLAGGTHTIYF. The CDR3 region has the DNA TGTGCCAGCTCACCACTGGCAGGGGGTACGCACACCATATATTTT.

The V and J genes are TRBV6-6 and TRBJ2-5, with 9 bases lining up with TRBD2. There are 16 residues in the CDR3. Looked up from germline, CDR1 is MNHNY and CDR2 is SVGAGI (reference sequence). J was trimmed by 5 bases and V by 0 bases; bases with no gene match: 7. The CDR3 DNA is TGTGCCAGCAGTTACTCGACTAGCGGAGGGGGGGAGACCCAGTACTTC. This codes for CASSYSTSGGGETQYF.

The rearrangement links TRBV9 to TRBJ2-1; TRBD2 matches at 8 bases. Germline V CDR1 and CDR2: SGDLS, YYNGEE. CDR3 size: 15 residues. With V trimmed by 5 bases and J by 1 base, 5 bases remained unmatched. The CDR3 DNA reads as TGTGCCAGCAGTCCACGGGAGGGTTCCTACAATGAGCAGTTCTTC. Protein sequence: CASSPREGSYNEQFF.

The chain joins TRBV6-1 to TRBJ1-1; D gene uncertain. CDR3 size: 15 residues. The germline V gene has CDR1 MNHNS and CDR2 SASEGT. Trimming took 2 bases from V and 5 from J, leaving 15 bases between them. The CDR3 nucleotides are TGTGCCAGCAGTGAAATAATCAATTCATTAACTGAAGCTTTCTTT. It translates to CASSEIINSLTEAFF.

The chain recombines TRBV7-8 with TRBJ2-7; the D call may be TRBD1 or TRBD2 (5 bases each). Trimming pared 7 bases from V and 3 bases from J, leaving 16 bases between. This CDR3 has 14 amino acids. The germline V gene encodes CDR1 SGHVS and CDR2 FQNEAQ. The CDR3 here is CASTESGRSYEQYF. The CDR3 nucleotides read TGTGCCAGCACCGAATCGGGGCGGAGCTACGAGCAGTACTTC.

This chain uses TRBV14 with TRBJ2-5, with D uncertain. The CDR3 extends over 16 amino acids. The germline V gene encodes CDR1 SGHDN and CDR2 FVKESK. Between the trimmed V and J ends, which lost 4 bases and 3 bases, there was a span of 18 bases. CDR3 DNA: TGTGCCAGCAGCCCCCTTTTGGCGGCCCCCAAAGAGACCCAGTACTTC. Its translation is CASSPLLAAPKETQYF.

The chain combines TRBV10-2 with TRBJ2-3; 7 bases line up with TRBD1. The CDR3 has 17 amino acids. The J segment lost 3 bases and the V segment lost 6 bases, leaving 15 bases of the junction unmatched. Germline V lookup: CDR1 WSHSY, CDR2 SAAADI. The CDR3 sequence: CASRTGLGNRGTDTQYF. The CDR3 bases are TGCGCCAGCAGGACAGGGTTAGGGAACAGAGGGACAGATACGCAGTATTTT.

In this sample, this clone turned up once. The chain's CDR3 is CASSIKTALSSYEQYF. The DNA for the CDR3 is TGCGCCAGCAGCATTAAGACAGCCCTGAGCTCCTACGAGCAGTACTTC. The gene calls are TRBV5-1 and TRBJ2-7; the D gene is possibly TRBD1 (5 bases). CDR1 is SGHRS and CDR2 is YFSETQ in the germline V gene. Trimming left V 4 bases short and J 0 bases short, with 17 bases between. CDR3 length: 16 residues.